Sequencing of this T cell receptor beta chain was carried out in a study of response to subunit inactivated influenza vaccine (dated by TCRdb to about 2018). Describing the broader study: Deep quantitative T cell receptor repertoire profiling was used in the study to track responses to a trivalent subunit inactivated influenza vaccine.

Concerning this clonotype itself: The antigen it binds to is not known. The input lacks base qualities; no much larger clone sits a single base away.

There are 17 amino acids in the CDR3, from cysteine to phenylalanine inclusive. Of the read, only the CDR3 DNA is kept; its 51 bases are in frame from base 1. Taken from the germline V gene (reference sequence), the CDR1 and CDR2 loops are LGHDT and YNNKEL. V loses 3 bases, J loses 2 bases, and the germline ends lie 17 bases apart. The paper's findings and limits, for the study overall: According to the authors, only a limited number of new T cells may be recruited by each seasonal influenza vaccination.

The library relied on RT-PCR. The sample was run on an Illumina HiSeq 2500. The public reads were run again by TCRdb, first through fastp at Q25 and then through MiXCR, and only productive beta chains were kept. Records with the same CDR3 protein are collapsed into one entry carrying the most frequent genes and DNA. Counted in this sample were fewer than 400,000 distinct CDR3 sequences; roughly 22% of them appeared once. The top ten hold roughly 10% of the sample. The sample consisted of PBMCs from blood, taken about 20 months after vaccination. The TCR sequence derives from a man between 50 and 75 years old who received an inactivated influenza vaccine. Donor details come from another sample of the same person, matched by shared clones. This chain is built from TRBV3-1 and TRBJ2-1; a tentative D match to TRBD2 spans 5 bases. The nucleotide sequence reads TGTGCCAGCAGCCATCTACCTAGGGCCGGGGCCTACAATGAGCAGTTCTTC. Its protein is CASSHLPRAGAYNEQFF.